These 2 T cell receptor beta chains share one sample of origin, sequenced in a study of CD8 T cells in ankylosing spondylitis. A single record per CDR3 protein comes from TCRdb applying MiXCR to the 5' RACE reads. The sample shows about 96,000 distinct CDR3 sequences, roughly 8.8% of them seen only once. Sequenced: blood, either unsorted or a sorted T cell fraction (not recorded which). These receptors came from a male donor with ankylosing spondylitis or in good health (not recorded which).

This clonotype was found many times. V gene TRBV5-1 combines with J gene TRBJ2-5; 8 positions agree with TRBD2. The germline V gene has CDR1 SGHRS and CDR2 YFSETQ. After removal of 0 bases from V and 2 bases from J, the junction contained 0 bases not matched to a gene. This CDR3 region has 14 residues. The CDR3 bases are TGCGCCAGCAGCTTGGCGGGAGGGCAAGAGACCCAGTACTTC. It translates to CASSLAGGQETQYF.

This clonotype was picked up many times. The chain's CDR3 is CSASDRGSGNTIYF. The CDR3 DNA follows: TGCAGTGCTAGCGATAGGGGCTCTGGAAACACCATATATTTT. The chain recombines TRBV20-1 with TRBJ1-3; perhaps TRBD1 as D (5 bases). CDR1 is DFQATT, CDR2 SNEGSKA, per germline (reference sequence). Trimming pared 3 bases from V and 0 bases from J, leaving 9 bases between. CDR3 size: 14 residues.